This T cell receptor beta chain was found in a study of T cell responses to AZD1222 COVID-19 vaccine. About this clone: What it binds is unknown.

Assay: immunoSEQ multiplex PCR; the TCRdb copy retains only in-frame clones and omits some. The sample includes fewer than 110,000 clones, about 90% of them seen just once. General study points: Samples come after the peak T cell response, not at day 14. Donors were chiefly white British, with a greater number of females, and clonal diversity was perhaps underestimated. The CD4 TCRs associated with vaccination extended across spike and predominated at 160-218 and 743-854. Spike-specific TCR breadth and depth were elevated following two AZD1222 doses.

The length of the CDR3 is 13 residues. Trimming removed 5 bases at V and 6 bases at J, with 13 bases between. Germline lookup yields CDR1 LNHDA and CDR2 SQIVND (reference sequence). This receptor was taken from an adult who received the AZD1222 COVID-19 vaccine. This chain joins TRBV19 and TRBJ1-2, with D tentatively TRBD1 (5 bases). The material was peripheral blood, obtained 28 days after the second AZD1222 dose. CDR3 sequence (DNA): TGTGCCAGTAGTGTCGGGACGAGAGATGGCTACACCTTC. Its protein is CASSVGTRDGYTF.